Below, one T cell receptor (beta chain) is given with its context. Its antigen is not known. The sample belongs to a study of T cells in Graves' hyperthyroidism and ophthalmopathy. TCR beta CDR3 region amplification was performed from RNA transcripts. During a first-round RT-PCR of the TCR CDR3, the HTBI primer set was used. MiXCR, run by TCRdb on the multiplex PCR reads, gives a single entry per CDR3 protein. The profile shows 450,000 to 700,000 distinct CDR3 sequences, 35% to 55% of them singletons. Exclusion criteria comprised uncontrolled infection, other autoimmune disease, pregnancy or lactation. Study outcomes and limitations: In validation, the model predicted ophthalmopathy. These predictions came a median roughly 6.5 months before onset. Most thyroid clonotypes that were expanded above 0.001 also turned up in blood.

The CDR3 is 8 residues long. Per the germline V gene, CDR1 is DFQATT and CDR2 is SNEGSKA (reference sequence). This TCR came from an adult woman with Graves' disease, either hyperthyroidism or ophthalmopathy (not recorded which). J is TRBJ2-7 and V is TRBV20-1, with D hard to call. The J call may be in error: the DNA end matches TRBJ2-1 better. The specimen sequenced was peripheral blood or thyroid tissue (not recorded which). The CDR3 loop is CSASHQFF. For the CDR3, the DNA is TGCAGTGCCAGCCACCAGTTCTTC.